These T cell receptor beta chains were read from a single sample in a study of shared T cell receptors in the human thymus. Clones were read by immunoSEQ multiplex PCR, and TCRdb kept only the in-frame ones, dropping some. In the table there are some 700,000 clones, approximately 83% of which are singletons. The same sample was also studied in work on human thymus T cells.

Sequenced material: thymocytes. The source of these receptors is a girl less than two years old with a congenital heart defect. Each CDR3 is given with its conserved first and last residue. Each record gives: CDR3 protein, CDR3 DNA, V gene, clone size, J gene, D gene. D genes are given only for firm matches. Some rows have no size entry. The others give once, few or many, or a class for an expanded clone.

CASSFGDRTEAFF | TGTGCCAGCAGTTTCGGAGACAGGACTGAAGCTTTCTTT | TRBV6-5 | - | TRBJ1-1 | -
CASSVPRENTEAFF | TGTGCCAGCAGTGTGCCCAGGGAGAACACTGAAGCTTTCTTT | TRBV2 | - | TRBJ1-1 | -
CASSLAIGTVPDTQYF | TGTGCCAGCAGCTTAGCGATCGGGACAGTTCCAGATACGCAGTATTTT | TRBV7-8 | - | TRBJ2-3 | TRBD1
CASSPLAGGHYEQFF | TGTGCCAGCAGTCCCTTAGCGGGGGGGCACTATGAGCAGTTCTTC | TRBV6-4 | - | TRBJ2-1 | TRBD2
CASSIWFKGNEQFF | TGTGCCAGTAGTATATGGTTCAAGGGGAATGAGCAGTTCTTC | TRBV19 | - | TRBJ2-1 | -
CASSSGLEDEKLFF | TGTGCCAGCAGCTCAGGACTGGAAGACGAAAAACTGTTTTTT | TRBV5-5 | - | TRBJ1-4 | -
CASSEAEASGGSDTFDTQYF | TGTGCCAGCAGTGAAGCGGAGGCTAGCGGGGGGTCGGATACTTTCGATACGCAGTATTTT | TRBV2 | - | TRBJ2-3 | TRBD2
CASTRECNQPQHF | TGTGCCAGTACGAGGGAATGCAATCAGCCCCAGCATTTT | TRBV19 | - | TRBJ1-5 | -
CASRVGRTSGEETKETQYF | TGTGCCAGCAGGGTTGGTAGGACTAGCGGGGAGGAAACAAAAGAGACCCAGTACTTC | TRBV5-4 | - | TRBJ2-5 | TRBD2
CASPGSSGNTIYF | TGTGCCAGCCCGGGGTCATCTGGAAACACCATATATTTT | TRBV19 | few | TRBJ1-3 | -
CASSLDRDRDTQYF | TGTGCCAGCAGCCTCGACAGGGACCGAGATACGCAGTATTTT | TRBV28 | once | TRBJ2-3 | TRBD1
CASSYPGPGNTIYF | TGTGCCAGCAGCTACCCAGGTCCCGGAAACACCATATATTTT | TRBV5-4 | few | TRBJ1-3 | -
CASSEVGQGVDEQFF | TGTGCCAGCAGTGAAGTGGGACAGGGGGTTGATGAGCAGTTCTTC | TRBV25-1 | - | TRBJ2-1 | TRBD1
CASSSGSSGVDNEQFF | TGTGCCAGCAGCTCGGGCTCTAGCGGGGTAGACAATGAGCAGTTCTTC | TRBV7-6 | once | TRBJ2-1 | TRBD2
CASSFGGRRTDTQYF | TGTGCCAGCAGCTTCGGGGGAAGGAGGACAGATACGCAGTATTTT | TRBV5-4 | - | TRBJ2-3 | -
CAWSDNGTVNTEAFF | TGTGCCTGGAGTGACAACGGGACAGTTAACACTGAAGCTTTCTTT | TRBV30 | - | TRBJ1-1 | TRBD1
CASSSDGGDQDSYNEQFF | TGTGCCAGCAGCTCCGATGGGGGCGACCAAGATTCCTACAATGAGCAGTTCTTC | TRBV7-6 | - | TRBJ2-1 | -
CASGNPHSPLHF | TGTGCCAGCGGCAATCCACATTCACCCCTCCACTTT | TRBV6-1 | - | TRBJ1-6 | -
CASSFTGGRETQYF | TGTGCCAGCAGTTTTACAGGGGGCCGGGAGACCCAGTACTTC | TRBV6-6 | - | TRBJ2-5 | TRBD1
CASSSIRGYEQYF | TGTGCCAGCAGTTCTATCAGGGGTTACGAGCAGTACTTC | TRBV6-5 | - | TRBJ2-7 | -
CASSETKTGQSPTLNTGELFF | TGTGCCAGCAGTGAAACGAAGACGGGACAATCCCCAACCTTAAACACCGGGGAGCTGTTTTTT | TRBV6-1 | - | TRBJ2-2 | -
CASSQGGGEQYF | TGCGCCAGCAGCCAAGGGGGGGGCGAGCAGTACTTC | TRBV4-1 | - | TRBJ2-7 | TRBD2
CASSLSGHDQPQHF | TGTGCCAGCAGCTTATCAGGACACGATCAGCCCCAGCATTTT | TRBV7-2 | - | TRBJ1-5 | -
CASSGDRDCWSNEQFF | TGTGCCAGCAGTGGGGACAGGGACTGTTGGAGTAATGAGCAGTTCTTC | TRBV6-1 | - | TRBJ2-1 | TRBD1
CASSFRDRVHEQYF | TGTGCCAGCAGTTTCCGGGACAGGGTTCACGAGCAGTACTTC | TRBV27 | - | TRBJ2-7 | TRBD1
CASRKPGSEAFF | TGTGCCAGCAGAAAACCGGGATCTGAAGCTTTCTTT | TRBV7-3 | few | TRBJ1-1 | -
CASSLSSSGNTIYF | TGTGCCAGCAGCTTGTCGTCTTCTGGAAACACCATATATTTT | TRBV5-4 | - | TRBJ1-3 | -
CASSYKWGDKNTEAFF | TGTGCCAGCAGTTACAAATGGGGCGATAAGAACACTGAAGCTTTCTTT | TRBV6-5 | - | TRBJ1-1 | -
CASSQAWGPNEKLFF | TGCGCCAGCAGCCAAGCCTGGGGCCCTAATGAAAAACTGTTTTTT | TRBV4-3 | - | TRBJ1-4 | -
CAWSDLDRGYSPLHF | TGTGCCTGGAGTGACCTCGACAGGGGATATTCACCCCTCCACTTT | TRBV30 | - | TRBJ1-6 | TRBD1
CATTRNYFSNHDFDSNTEAFF | TGTGCCACCACTAGGAATTACTTTAGCAACCACGATTTCGACAGTAACACTGAAGCTTTCTTT | TRBV15 | once | TRBJ1-1 | -
CASRGLVSNNEQFF | TGTGCCAGTAGGGGACTAGTCTCGAACAATGAGCAGTTCTTC | TRBV19 | - | TRBJ2-1 | TRBD2
CASSVDTGTPNTEAFF | TGTGCCAGCAGCGTAGATACCGGGACACCGAACACTGAAGCTTTCTTT | TRBV9 | - | TRBJ1-1 | -
CASSQDSEPGQGDTEAFF | TGCGCCAGCAGCCAAGATAGCGAGCCTGGACAGGGGGACACTGAAGCTTTCTTT | TRBV4-3 | few | TRBJ1-1 | TRBD1
CASRRTRGPARYSNQPQHF | TGTGCCAGCAGGCGCACGCGGGGCCCCGCGCGATATAGCAATCAGCCCCAGCATTTT | TRBV28 | - | TRBJ1-5 | -